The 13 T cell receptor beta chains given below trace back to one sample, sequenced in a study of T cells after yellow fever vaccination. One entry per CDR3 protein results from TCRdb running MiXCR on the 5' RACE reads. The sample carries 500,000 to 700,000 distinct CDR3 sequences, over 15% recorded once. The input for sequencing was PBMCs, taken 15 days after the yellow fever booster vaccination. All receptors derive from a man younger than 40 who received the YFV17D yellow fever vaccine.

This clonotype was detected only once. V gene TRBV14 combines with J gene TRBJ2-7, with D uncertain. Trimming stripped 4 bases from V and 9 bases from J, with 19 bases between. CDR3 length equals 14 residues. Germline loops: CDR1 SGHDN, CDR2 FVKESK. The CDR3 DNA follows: TGTGCCAGCAGCCCCATGAGGTTGGAAGGTTGGCAGTACTTC. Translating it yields CASSPMRLEGWQYF. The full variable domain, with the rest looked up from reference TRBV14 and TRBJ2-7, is EAGVTQFPSHSVIEKGQTVTLRCDPISGHDNLYWYRRVMGKEIKFLLHFVKESKQDESGMPNNRFLAERTGGTYSTLKVQPAELEDSGVYFCASSPMRLEGWQYFGPGTRLTVT.

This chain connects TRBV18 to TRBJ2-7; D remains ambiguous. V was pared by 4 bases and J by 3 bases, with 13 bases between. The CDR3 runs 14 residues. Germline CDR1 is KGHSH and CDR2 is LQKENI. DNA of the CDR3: TGTGCCAGCTCACGGATTCGGACGGACTACGAGCAGTACTTC. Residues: CASSRIRTDYEQYF.

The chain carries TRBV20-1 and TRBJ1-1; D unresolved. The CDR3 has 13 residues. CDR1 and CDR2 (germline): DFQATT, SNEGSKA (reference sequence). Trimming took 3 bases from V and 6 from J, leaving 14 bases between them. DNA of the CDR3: TGCAGTGCTAGGGGGATCACCCTATCTGAAGCTTTCTTT. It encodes CSARGITLSEAFF.

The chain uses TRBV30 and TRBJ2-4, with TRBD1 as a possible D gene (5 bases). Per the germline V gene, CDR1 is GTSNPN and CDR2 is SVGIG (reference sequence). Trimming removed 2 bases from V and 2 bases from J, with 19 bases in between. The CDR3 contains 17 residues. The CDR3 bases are TGTGCCTGGAGTATTGGTAGGGCACAGGTAACCAAAAACATTCAGTACTTC. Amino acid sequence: CAWSIGRAQVTKNIQYF.

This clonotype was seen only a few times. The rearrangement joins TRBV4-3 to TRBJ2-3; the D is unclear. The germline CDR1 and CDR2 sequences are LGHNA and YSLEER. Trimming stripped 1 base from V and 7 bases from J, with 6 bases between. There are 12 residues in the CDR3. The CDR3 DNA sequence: TGCGCCAGCAGCCAAGTTAGTAATACGCAGTATTTT. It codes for CASSQVSNTQYF.

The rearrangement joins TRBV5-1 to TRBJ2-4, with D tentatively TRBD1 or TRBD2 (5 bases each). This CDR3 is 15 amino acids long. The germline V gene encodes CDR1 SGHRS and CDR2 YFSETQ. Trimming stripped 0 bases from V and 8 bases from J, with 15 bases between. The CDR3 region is CASSLDGGVGDIQYF. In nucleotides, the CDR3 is TGCGCCAGCAGCTTGGATGGGGGAGTGGGGGACATTCAGTACTTC.

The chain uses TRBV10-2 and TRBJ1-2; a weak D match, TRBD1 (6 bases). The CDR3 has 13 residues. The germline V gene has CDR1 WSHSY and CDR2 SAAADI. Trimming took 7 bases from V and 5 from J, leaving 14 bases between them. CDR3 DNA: TGCGCCAGCACTACGGGGGCTAGGTATGGCTACACCTTC. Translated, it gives CASTTGARYGYTF.

The DNA of the CDR3 is TGTGCCAGCACCGGGGGGTACGGGGGGATTGAAGCTTTCTTT. Its protein is CASTGGYGGIEAFF. The rearrangement uses TRBV5-4 and TRBJ1-1; D perhaps matches TRBD1 (5 bases). The length of the CDR3 is 14 residues. The germline V gene encodes CDR1 SGHNT and CDR2 YYREEE (reference sequence). The V end lost 6 bases, the J end lost 7 bases, and 19 bases lay between the germline ends. The full variable domain, completed using reference TRBV5-4 and TRBJ1-1, is ETGVTQSPTHLIKTRGQQVTLRCSSQSGHNTVSWYQQALGQGPQFIFQYYREEENGRGNFPPRFSGLQFPNYSSELNVNALELDDSALYLCASTGGYGGIEAFFGQGTRLTVV.

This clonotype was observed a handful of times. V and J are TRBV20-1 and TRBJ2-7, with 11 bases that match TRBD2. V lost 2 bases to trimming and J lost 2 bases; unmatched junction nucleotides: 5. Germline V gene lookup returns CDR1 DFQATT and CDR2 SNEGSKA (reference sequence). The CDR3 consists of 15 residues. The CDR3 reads CSARTGTSGTYEQYF. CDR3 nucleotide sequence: TGCAGTGCTAGAACCGGGACTAGCGGTACCTACGAGCAGTACTTC.

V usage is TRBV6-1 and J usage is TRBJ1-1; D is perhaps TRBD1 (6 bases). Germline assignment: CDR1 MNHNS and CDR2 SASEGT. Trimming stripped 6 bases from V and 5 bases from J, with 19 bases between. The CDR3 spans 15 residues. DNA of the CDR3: TGTGCCAGCAGCCACGACAGGTGGGTGAGGACTGAAGCTTTCTTT. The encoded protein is CASSHDRWVRTEAFF.

Here the CDR3 DNA reads TGTGCCAGCAGCCAATTAGCGGGAGGGCCCTTCAATGAGCAGTTCTTC. Translation: CASSQLAGGPFNEQFF. This chain joins TRBV14 and TRBJ2-1, with 11 bases matching TRBD2. The CDR3 is 16 residues long. V dropped 2 bases and J dropped 6; count of bases not matched to a gene: 6. Germline V gene data show CDR1 as SGHDN and CDR2 as FVKESK.

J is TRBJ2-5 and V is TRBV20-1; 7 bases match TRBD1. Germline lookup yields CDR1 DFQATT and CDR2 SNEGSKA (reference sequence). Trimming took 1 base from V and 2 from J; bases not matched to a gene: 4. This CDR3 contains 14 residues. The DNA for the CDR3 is TGCAGTGCTAGAGCGGACAGGCAGCAAGAGACCCAGTACTTC. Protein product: CSARADRQQETQYF.

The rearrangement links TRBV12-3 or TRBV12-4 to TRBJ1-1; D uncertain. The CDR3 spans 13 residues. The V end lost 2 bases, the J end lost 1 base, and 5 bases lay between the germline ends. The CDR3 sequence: CASSLQTNTEAFF. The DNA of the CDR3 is TGTGCCAGCAGTTTACAGACGAACACTGAAGCTTTCTTT.